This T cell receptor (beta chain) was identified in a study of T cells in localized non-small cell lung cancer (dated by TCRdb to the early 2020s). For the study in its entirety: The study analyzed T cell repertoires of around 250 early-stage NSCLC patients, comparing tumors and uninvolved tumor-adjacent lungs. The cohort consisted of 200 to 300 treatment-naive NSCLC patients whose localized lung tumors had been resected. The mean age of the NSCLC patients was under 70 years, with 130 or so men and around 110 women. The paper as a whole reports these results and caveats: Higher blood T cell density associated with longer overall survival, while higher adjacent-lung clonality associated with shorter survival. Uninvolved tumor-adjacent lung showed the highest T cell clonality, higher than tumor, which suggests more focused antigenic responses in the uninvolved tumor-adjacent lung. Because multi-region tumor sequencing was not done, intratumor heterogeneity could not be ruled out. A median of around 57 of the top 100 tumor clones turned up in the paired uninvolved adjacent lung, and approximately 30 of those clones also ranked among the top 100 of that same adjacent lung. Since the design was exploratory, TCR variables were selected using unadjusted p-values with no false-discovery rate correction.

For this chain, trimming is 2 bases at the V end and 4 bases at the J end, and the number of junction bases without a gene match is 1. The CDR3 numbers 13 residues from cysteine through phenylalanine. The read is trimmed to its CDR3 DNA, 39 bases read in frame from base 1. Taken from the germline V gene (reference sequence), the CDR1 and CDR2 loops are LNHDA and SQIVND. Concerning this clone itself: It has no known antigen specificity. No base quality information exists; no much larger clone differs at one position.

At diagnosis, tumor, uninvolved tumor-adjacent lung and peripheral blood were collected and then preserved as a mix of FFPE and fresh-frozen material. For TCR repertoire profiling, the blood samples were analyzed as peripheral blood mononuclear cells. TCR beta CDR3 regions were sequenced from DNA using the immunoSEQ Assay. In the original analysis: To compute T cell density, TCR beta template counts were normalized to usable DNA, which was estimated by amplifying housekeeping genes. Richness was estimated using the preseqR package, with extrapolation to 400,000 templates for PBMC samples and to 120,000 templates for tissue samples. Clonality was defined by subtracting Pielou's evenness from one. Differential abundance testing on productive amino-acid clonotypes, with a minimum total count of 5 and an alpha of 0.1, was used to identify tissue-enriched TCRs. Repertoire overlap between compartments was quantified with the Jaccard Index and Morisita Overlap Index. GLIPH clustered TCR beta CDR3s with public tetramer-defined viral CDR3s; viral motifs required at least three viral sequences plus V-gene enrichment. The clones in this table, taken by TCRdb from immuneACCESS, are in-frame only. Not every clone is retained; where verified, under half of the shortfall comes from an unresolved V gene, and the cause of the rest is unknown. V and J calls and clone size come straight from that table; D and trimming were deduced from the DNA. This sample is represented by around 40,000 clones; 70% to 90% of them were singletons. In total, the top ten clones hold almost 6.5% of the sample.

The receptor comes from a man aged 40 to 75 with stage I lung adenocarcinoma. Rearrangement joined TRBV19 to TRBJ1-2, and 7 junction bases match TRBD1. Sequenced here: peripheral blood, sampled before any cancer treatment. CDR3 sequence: CASSIRDSYGYTF. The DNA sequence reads TGTGCCAGTAGTATAAGGGACAGCTATGGCTACACCTTC. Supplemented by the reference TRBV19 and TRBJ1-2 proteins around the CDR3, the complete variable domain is DGGITQSPKYLFRKEGQNVTLSCEQNLNHDAMYWYRQDPGQGLRLIYYSQIVNDFQKGDIAEGYSVSREKKESFPLTVTSAQKNPTAFYLCASSIRDSYGYTFGSGTRLTVV.